One sample yielded the 8 T cell receptor beta chains listed below, sequenced in a study of blood T cell repertoires in COVID-19. Method: immunoSEQ multiplex PCR; TCRdb's copy keeps in-frame clones and lacks some. This table holds under 300,000 clones, about nine tenths found once. Sample: PBMCs or T cells enriched from blood (not recorded which). These receptor sequences come from a woman between 40 and 50 years old with acute COVID-19.

J is TRBJ2-7 and V is TRBV5-6; TRBD1 aligns across 7 bases. The CDR3 extends over 14 amino acids. J lost 8 bases, V lost 3 bases, and 11 bases had no gene match. The germline gives CDR1 SGHDT, CDR2 YYEEEE. The CDR3 coding sequence is TGTGCCAGCAGCTCGAGACAGGGCGAAAGGAAGCAGTACGTC. It yields the protein CASSSRQGERKQYV.

The chain recombines TRBV7-9 with TRBJ2-3; TRBD2 matches 14 bases. Unmatched junction bases numbered 4, after V lost 5 bases and J lost 6 bases. CDR1 SEHNR and CDR2 FQNEAQ come from the germline V gene (reference sequence). The CDR3 runs to 15 residues. The CDR3 loop is CASSPGLAGADTQYF. DNA for the CDR3: TGTGCCAGCAGCCCGGGACTAGCGGGGGCGGATACGCAGTATTTT.

This chain uses TRBV5-5 with TRBJ1-1; 11 bases are shared with TRBD1. The CDR3 runs to 12 residues. V trimming: 9 bases; J trimming: 8 bases; junction bases outside the gene matches: 6. The V gene's germline CDR1 is SGHKS and CDR2 YYEKEE (reference sequence). The CDR3 DNA reads as TGTGCCACCGGGACAGGGGGGTACGAAGCTTTCTTT. Encoded protein: CATGTGGYEAFF. Full variable domain (missing parts from reference TRBV5-5 and TRBJ1-1): DAGVTQSPTHLIKTRGQQVTLRCSPISGHKSVSWYQQVLGQGPQFIFQYYEKEERGRGNFPDRFSARQFPNYSSELNVNALLLGDSALYLCATGTGGYEAFFGQGTRLTVV.

The J gene is TRBJ1-1, the V gene TRBV5-1, with TRBD1 matching 7 bases. V was clipped by 7 bases and J by 6 bases; unmatched bases: 15. Germline V CDR1 and CDR2: SGHRS, YFSETQ. The CDR3 extends over 15 amino acids. Here the CDR3 DNA reads TGCGCCAGCTTCCCCCCTGGACAGGCTTTCGCTGAAGCTTTCTTT. Translation gives CASFPPGQAFAEAFF.

The gene calls are TRBV6-2 or TRBV6-3 and TRBJ1-1, with TRBD1 matching 7 bases. This CDR3 comprises 15 residues. With V trimmed by 5 bases and J by 0 bases, 6 bases remained unmatched. Germline CDR1 MNHEY, CDR2 SVGEGT. The CDR3 sequence is CASSRRGQMNTEAFF. The DNA for the CDR3 is TGTGCCAGCAGTCGAAGGGGACAGATGAACACTGAAGCTTTCTTT.

This chain links TRBV13 with TRBJ2-1, with 8 bases lining up with TRBD1. The J segment lost 3 bases and the V segment lost 5 bases, leaving 3 bases of the junction unmatched. From germline, CDR1 is PRHDT and CDR2 FYEKMQ (reference sequence). This CDR3 spans 14 amino acids. CDR3 sequence: CASSDRGYYNEQFF. The DNA for the CDR3 is TGTGCCAGCAGCGACAGGGGCTACTACAATGAGCAGTTCTTC.

As DNA, the CDR3 is TGTGCCAGCAGCTTAAGGGGGACAGGGTACACAGATACGCAGTATTTT. Amino acids: CASSLRGTGYTDTQYF. The chain couples TRBV7-6 to TRBJ2-3; TRBD1 agrees at 9 bases. The CDR3 runs to 16 residues. Per germline, CDR1 SGHVS and CDR2 FNYEAQ. Trimming cost V 2 bases and J 2 bases; bases outside gene matches: 5.

The V gene is TRBV6-6, the J gene TRBJ2-7; 10 bases map to TRBD1. Trimming removed 4 bases from V and 2 bases from J; junction bases left unmatched: 5. This CDR3 region has 15 residues. Germline-derived CDR1 and CDR2 are MNHNY and SVGAGI (reference sequence). In DNA, the CDR3 is TGTGCCAGCAGTTTGAGCGGACAGGGGGCCTACGAGCAGTACGTC. Its protein is CASSLSGQGAYEQYV.